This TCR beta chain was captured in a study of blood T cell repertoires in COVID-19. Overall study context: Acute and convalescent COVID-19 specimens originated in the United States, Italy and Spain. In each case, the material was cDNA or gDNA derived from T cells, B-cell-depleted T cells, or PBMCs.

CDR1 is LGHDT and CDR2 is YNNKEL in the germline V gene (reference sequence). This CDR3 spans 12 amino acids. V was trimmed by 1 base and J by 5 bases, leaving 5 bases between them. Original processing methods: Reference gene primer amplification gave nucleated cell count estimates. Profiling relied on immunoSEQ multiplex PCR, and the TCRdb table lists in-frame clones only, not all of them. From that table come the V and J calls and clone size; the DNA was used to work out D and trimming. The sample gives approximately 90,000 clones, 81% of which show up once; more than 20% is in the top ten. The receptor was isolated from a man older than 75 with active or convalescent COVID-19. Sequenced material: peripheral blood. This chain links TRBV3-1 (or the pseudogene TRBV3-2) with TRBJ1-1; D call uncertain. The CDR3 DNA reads TGTGCCAGCAGCCAAGGTCGGACTGAAGCTTTCTTT. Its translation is CASSQGRTEAFF.